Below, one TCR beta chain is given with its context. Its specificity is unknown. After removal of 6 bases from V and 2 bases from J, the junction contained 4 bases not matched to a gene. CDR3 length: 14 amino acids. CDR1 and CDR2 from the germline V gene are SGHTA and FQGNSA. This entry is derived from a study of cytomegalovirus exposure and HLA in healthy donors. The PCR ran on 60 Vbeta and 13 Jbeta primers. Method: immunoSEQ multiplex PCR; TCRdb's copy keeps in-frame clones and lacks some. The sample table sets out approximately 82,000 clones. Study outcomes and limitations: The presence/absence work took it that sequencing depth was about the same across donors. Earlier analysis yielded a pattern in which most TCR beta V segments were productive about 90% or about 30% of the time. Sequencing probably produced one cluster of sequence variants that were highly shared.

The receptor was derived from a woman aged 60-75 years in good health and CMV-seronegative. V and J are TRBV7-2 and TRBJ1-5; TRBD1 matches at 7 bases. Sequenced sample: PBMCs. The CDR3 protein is CASSRQGGNQPQHF. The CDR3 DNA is TGTGCCAGCAGTCGACAGGGCGGCAATCAGCCCCAGCATTTT.